Listed below are T cell receptor beta chains from one sample, sequenced in a study of response to subunit inactivated influenza vaccine. TCRdb re-derived calls from the RT-PCR reads in MiXCR, one entry per CDR3 protein. The table records fewer than 350,000 distinct CDR3 sequences, around a fifth of them present only once. Sequencing was performed on PBMCs from blood, taken about 20 months after vaccination. These receptors were collected from a man between 45 and 75 years old who received an inactivated influenza vaccine. CDR3s include the opening cysteine and the closing phenylalanine or tryptophan. A D gene is named only where the DNA matches it firmly. Where a row states a size, it is once, few, many or the class of an expanded clone; other rows omit it.

d_call,j_call,v_call,clone_size,cdr3_aa,cdr3_nt
NA,TRBJ1-2,TRBV6-2/TRBV6-3,NA,CASSQTEDYGYTF,TGTGCCAGCAGCCAGACAGAGGACTATGGCTACACCTTC
NA,TRBJ2-7,TRBV20-1,NA,CSAKPVGTYNREQYF,TGCAGTGCAAAGCCGGTGGGGACTTACAACAGGGAGCAGTACTTC
TRBD1,TRBJ2-1,TRBV2,few,CASRRDSYNEQFF,TGTGCCAGCAGGAGGGACAGCTACAATGAGCAGTTCTTC
NA,TRBJ1-6,TRBV4-2,few,CASSQDRDSPLHF,TGTGCCAGCAGCCAAGATCGTGATTCACCCCTCCACTTT
NA,TRBJ2-6,TRBV2,many,CASSEAPSGANVLTF,TGTGCCAGCAGTGAAGCCCCTTCGGGGGCCAACGTCCTGACTTTC
NA,TRBJ1-1,TRBV20-1,NA,CSALRDGLNTEAFF,TGCAGTGCTTTAAGGGACGGACTGAACACTGAAGCTTTCTTT
NA,TRBJ1-2,TRBV15,few,CATSRASSNDRYGYTF,TGTGCCACCAGCAGAGCCTCTAGCAACGACCGTTATGGCTACACCTTC
NA,TRBJ1-5,TRBV4-2,many,CASSQDGGGNQPQHF,TGTGCCAGCAGCCAGGACGGGGGTGGCAATCAGCCCCAGCATTTT
TRBD2,TRBJ2-1,TRBV12-3/TRBV12-4,few,CASSFSGGANNEQFF,TGTGCCAGCAGTTTCAGCGGGGGAGCGAACAATGAGCAGTTCTTC
NA,TRBJ2-7,TRBV7-2,many,CASSLGRSSYEQYF,TGTGCCAGCAGCCTGGGACGGAGCTCCTACGAGCAGTACTTC
NA,TRBJ2-3,TRBV18,few,CASSPSNTDTQYF,TGTGCCAGCTCACCGTCTAACACAGATACGCAGTATTTT
NA,TRBJ1-1,TRBV6-6,NA,CASSYSRPEAFF,TGTGCCAGCAGTTACTCCCGCCCCGAAGCTTTCTTT
NA,TRBJ2-7,TRBV3-1,NA,CASSTRPGGHEQYF,TGTGCCAGCAGCACCCGACCCGGCGGGCACGAGCAGTACTTC
NA,TRBJ1-3,TRBV29-1,NA,CSVELSGNTIYF,TGCAGCGTTGAACTCTCTGGAAACACCATATATTTT
NA,TRBJ2-2,TRBV6-2/TRBV6-3,NA,CASSYDPVKAPANTGELFF,TGTGCCAGCAGTTACGATCCGGTGAAGGCTCCCGCGAACACCGGGGAGCTGTTTTTT
TRBD1,TRBJ1-2,TRBV6-2/TRBV6-3,few,CASSYAGQGRSYGYTF,TGTGCCAGCAGTTACGCGGGACAGGGTAGATCCTATGGCTACACCTTC
NA,TRBJ2-4,TRBV12-3/TRBV12-4,NA,CASSWGGRNIQYF,TGTGCCAGCAGTTGGGGGGGGCGAAACATTCAGTACTTC
NA,TRBJ2-7,TRBV11-2,NA,CASSLVLDPYEQYF,TGTGCCAGCAGCTTAGTTCTGGACCCCTACGAGCAGTACTTC
NA,TRBJ1-1,TRBV3-1,NA,CASSQADRAFF,TGTGCCAGCAGCCAAGCTGACAGAGCTTTCTTT
TRBD1,TRBJ1-4,TRBV15,many,CATSRERDSINEKLFF,TGTGCCACCAGCAGAGAACGGGACAGCATTAATGAAAAACTGTTTTTT
NA,TRBJ2-1,TRBV20-1,few,CSARTGTRHEQFF,TGCAGTGCTAGAACCGGGACGCGACATGAGCAGTTCTTC
TRBD1,TRBJ2-7,TRBV3-1,NA,CASSQGTGLGLQYF,TGTGCCAGCAGCCAAGGGACAGGGTTGGGTTTGCAGTACTTC
NA,TRBJ1-5,TRBV6-5,NA,CASSYSRRDQPQHF,TGTGCCAGCAGTTACTCAAGGAGAGATCAGCCCCAGCATTTT
NA,TRBJ2-1,TRBV4-3,NA,CASSQDSRPGNEQFF,TGCGCCAGCAGCCAAGACAGCCGCCCAGGCAATGAGCAGTTCTTC
NA,TRBJ2-5,TRBV29-1,many,CSVLQAQETQYF,TGCAGCGTTCTCCAGGCCCAAGAGACCCAGTACTTC
NA,TRBJ2-7,TRBV11-1,NA,CASGRFDSYEQYF,TGTGCCAGCGGAAGGTTCGACAGCTACGAGCAGTACTTC
TRBD1,TRBJ1-5,TRBV6-5,NA,CASSFRQGSQPQHF,TGTGCCAGCAGTTTCCGACAGGGTAGCCAGCCCCAGCATTTT
NA,TRBJ1-2,TRBV20-1,few,CSASERSYGYTF,TGCAGTGCCTCGGAGCGGAGCTATGGCTACACCTTC
NA,TRBJ2-7,TRBV25-1,NA,CASSEYWDSGNSYEQYF,TGTGCCAGCAGTGAATACTGGGATAGCGGAAACTCCTACGAGCAGTACTTC
NA,TRBJ1-2,TRBV12-3/TRBV12-4,few,CASYRPTYGYTF,TGTGCCAGCTATAGACCGACCTATGGCTACACCTTC